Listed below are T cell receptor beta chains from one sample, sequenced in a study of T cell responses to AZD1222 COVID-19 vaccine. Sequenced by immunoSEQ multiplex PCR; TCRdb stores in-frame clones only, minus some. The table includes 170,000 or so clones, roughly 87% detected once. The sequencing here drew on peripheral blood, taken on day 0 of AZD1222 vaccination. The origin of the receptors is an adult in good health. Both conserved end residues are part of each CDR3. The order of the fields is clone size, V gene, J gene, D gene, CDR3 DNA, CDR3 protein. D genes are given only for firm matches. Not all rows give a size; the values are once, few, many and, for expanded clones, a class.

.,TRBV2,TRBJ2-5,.,TGTGCCAGCAGTGAAGGACGACCAGAGACCCAGTACTTC,CASSEGRPETQYF
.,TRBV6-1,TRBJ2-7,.,TGTGCCAGCAGTGAGACCGGGATACCCTACGAGCAGTACTTC,CASSETGIPYEQYF
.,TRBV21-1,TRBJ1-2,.,TGTGCCAGCAGTCACCCCAAGGAGGGAAGAAACTATGGCTACACCTTC,CASSHPKEGRNYGYTF
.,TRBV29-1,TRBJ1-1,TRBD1,TGCAGCGTTGACAGGGGGTCGGCTGAAGCTTTCTTT,CSVDRGSAEAFF
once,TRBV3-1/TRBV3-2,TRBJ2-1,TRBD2,TGTGCCAGCAGCCAAGAAGTCGGACTAGCGGGATACAATGAGCAGTTCTTC,CASSQEVGLAGYNEQFF
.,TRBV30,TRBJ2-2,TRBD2,TGTGCCTGGAGTCACATCGGCCTAGCGGGAGGGGACACCGGGGAGCTGTTTTTT,CAWSHIGLAGGDTGELFF
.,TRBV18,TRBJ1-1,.,TGTGCCAGCTCACAACAGGAAGTGAACACTGAAGCTTTCTTT,CASSQQEVNTEAFF
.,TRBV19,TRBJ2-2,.,TGTGCCAGTAGTGGCAGGGACACCGGGGAGCTGTTTTTT,CASSGRDTGELFF
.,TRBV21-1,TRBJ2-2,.,TGTGCCAGCAGCTATAGACGGCGGGGGAGTGGCGGGGAGCTGTTTTTT,CASSYRRRGSGGELFF
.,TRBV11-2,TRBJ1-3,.,TGTGCCAGCAGACGTCCAGGGAATGGGGTTGGCACCATATATTTT,CASRRPGNGVGTIYF
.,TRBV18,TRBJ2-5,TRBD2,TGTGCCAGCTCAGACGGACTAGCACAAGAGACCCAGTACTTC,CASSDGLAQETQYF
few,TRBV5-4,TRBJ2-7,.,TGTGCCAGCAGCTTGAGCGGAGGCTACACCTACGAGCAGTACTTC,CASSLSGGYTYEQYF
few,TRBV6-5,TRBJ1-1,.,TGTGCCACCCGACAGATTATGAACACTGAAGCTTTCTTT,CATRQIMNTEAFF
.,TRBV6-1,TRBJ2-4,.,TGTGCCAGCAGTGTCCTTAAGGGGGGGGCCAAAAACATTCAGTACTTC,CASSVLKGGAKNIQYF
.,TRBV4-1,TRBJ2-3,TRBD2,TGCGCCAGCAGCCATGACCCGAGCGGGGGAAGCACAGATACGCAGTATTTT,CASSHDPSGGSTDTQYF
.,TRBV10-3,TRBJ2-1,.,TGTGCCATCAGGGACACTCGAGGGGATGAGCAGTTCTTC,CAIRDTRGDEQFF
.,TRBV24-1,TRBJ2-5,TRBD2,TGTGCCACCAGTGACTCAAAGGGACTAGCGGGAGGACGAGAGACCCAGTACTTC,CATSDSKGLAGGRETQYF
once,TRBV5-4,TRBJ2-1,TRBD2,TGTGCCAGCAGCACTCCGGGACTAGCGGGAGGGCTCAATGAGCAGTTCTTC,CASSTPGLAGGLNEQFF
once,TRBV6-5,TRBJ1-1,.,TGTGCCAGCAGCTTGACAGTTAAAACAAACACTGAAGCTTTCTTT,CASSLTVKTNTEAFF
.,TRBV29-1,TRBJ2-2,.,TGCAGCGTTCAGGAGAACACCGGGGAGCTGTTTTTT,CSVQENTGELFF
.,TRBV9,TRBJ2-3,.,TGTGCCAGCAGCGGAGAGATATACACAGATACGCAGTATTTT,CASSGEIYTDTQYF
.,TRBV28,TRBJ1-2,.,TGTGCCACCAGAAGGGAAGATAACTATGGCTACACCTTC,CATRREDNYGYTF
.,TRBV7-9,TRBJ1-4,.,TGTGCCACCAAGGACTCTCCCGGGGGTAATGAAAAACTGTTTTTT,CATKDSPGGNEKLFF
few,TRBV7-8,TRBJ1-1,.,TGTGCCAGCAGCTCTGTTTGGGGTAGGGGCGACACTGAAGCTTTCTTT,CASSSVWGRGDTEAFF
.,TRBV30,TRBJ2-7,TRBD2,TGTGCCTGGAGTCCGGGACTAGCCTACGAGCAGTACTTC,CAWSPGLAYEQYF
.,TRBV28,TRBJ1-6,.,TGTGCCAGCAGTTTCAGAGGGTTTGGGAGCTCCTATAATTCACCCCTCCACTTT,CASSFRGFGSSYNSPLHF
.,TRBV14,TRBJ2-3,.,TGTGCCAGCAGCCAAGACAGGATGAGGGATACGCAGTATTTT,CASSQDRMRDTQYF
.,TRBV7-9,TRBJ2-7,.,TGTGCCAGCAGCTTAGGTTCCTTGGGGGAGCAGTACTTC,CASSLGSLGEQYF
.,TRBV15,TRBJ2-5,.,TGTGCCACCAGCAGAGATAGGGGGGAAGAGACCCAGTACTTC,CATSRDRGEETQYF
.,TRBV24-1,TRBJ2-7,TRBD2,TGTGCCACCAGTGATCATGATAGCGGGGGATCCTACGAGCAGTACTTC,CATSDHDSGGSYEQYF
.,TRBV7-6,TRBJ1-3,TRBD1,TGTGCCAGCAGCCCGAGACAGGGGGCGACTGGAAACACCATATATTTT,CASSPRQGATGNTIYF
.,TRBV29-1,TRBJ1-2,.,TGCAGCGTTGGGGGCAGTTACCTCTATGGCTACACCTTC,CSVGGSYLYGYTF
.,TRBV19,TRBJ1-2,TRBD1,TGTGCCAGTAGTCCAGGGGGAGTTGGCTATGGCTACACCTTC,CASSPGGVGYGYTF
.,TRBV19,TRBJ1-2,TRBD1,TGTGCCAGTACACTTCACCGGGACAGGGGGTTAGGAGGCTACACCTTC,CASTLHRDRGLGGYTF
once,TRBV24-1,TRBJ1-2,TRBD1,TGTGCCACCAGTGATCCCCGGGACAGGGAAGGCGGCTACACCTTC,CATSDPRDREGGYTF
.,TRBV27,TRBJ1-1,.,TGTGCCAGCAGCCTCACCGGGGATGGGACTGAAGCTTTCTTT,CASSLTGDGTEAFF
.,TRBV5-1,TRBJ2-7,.,TGCGCCAGCAGCTTGGCAGTTATTGGGTACGAGCAGTACTTC,CASSLAVIGYEQYF
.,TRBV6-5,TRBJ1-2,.,TGTGCCAGCAGTCCTGATCGGGGAGGTAACTATGGCTACACCTTC,CASSPDRGGNYGYTF
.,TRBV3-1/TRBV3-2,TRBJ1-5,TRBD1,TGTGCCAGCAGCCAAGCGACAGGGAATCAGCCCCAGCATTTT,CASSQATGNQPQHF
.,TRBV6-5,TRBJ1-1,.,TGTGCCAGCAGGACTAGGGACCAAGGACGGGCTTTCTTT,CASRTRDQGRAFF
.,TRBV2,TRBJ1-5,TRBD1,TGTGCCAGCAGTCGGACAGGGGTTAGCAATCAGCCCCAGCATTTT,CASSRTGVSNQPQHF